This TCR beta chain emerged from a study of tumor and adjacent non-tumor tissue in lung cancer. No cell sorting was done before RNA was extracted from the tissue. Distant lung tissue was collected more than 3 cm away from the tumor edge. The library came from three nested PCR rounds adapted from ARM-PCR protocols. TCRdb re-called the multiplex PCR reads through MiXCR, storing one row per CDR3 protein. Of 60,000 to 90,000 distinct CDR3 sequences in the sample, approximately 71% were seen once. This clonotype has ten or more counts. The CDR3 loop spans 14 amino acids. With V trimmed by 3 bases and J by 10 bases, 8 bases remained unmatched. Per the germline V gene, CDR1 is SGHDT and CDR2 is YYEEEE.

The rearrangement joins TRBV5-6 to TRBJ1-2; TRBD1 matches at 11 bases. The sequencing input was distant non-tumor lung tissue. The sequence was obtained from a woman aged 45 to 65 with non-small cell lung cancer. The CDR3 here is CASSWDRGLSLYTF. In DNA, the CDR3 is TGTGCCAGCAGCTGGGACAGGGGGTTGTCGCTCTACACCTTC.